The sequence of this TCR beta chain was determined in a study of CD8 T cells in Susac syndrome. Germline CDR1 reads DFQATT; CDR2 reads SNEGSKA (reference sequence). The CDR3 is made up of 16 amino acids. The authors reverse transcribed roughly 0.5 to 1 ug RNA with random hexamers. TCRdb ran MiXCR on the immunoSEQ multiplex PCR reads and lists one entry per CDR3 protein. The table records 200,000 to 300,000 distinct CDR3 sequences, roughly 95% of them present only once. The specimen sequenced was CD4+ T cells from PBMCs. The sequence derives from a human donor with Susac syndrome. The chain joins TRBV20-1 to TRBJ2-3; 9 bases align to TRBD2. Here the CDR3 DNA reads TGCAGCCGTACCAAAAGAGGGGCGGGAGGGCCAGATACGCAGTATTTT. As protein: CSRTKRGAGGPDTQYF.